This TCR beta chain came from a study of cytomegalovirus exposure and HLA in healthy donors. The CDR3 is 17 amino acids. With V trimmed by 0 bases and J by 2 bases, 5 bases remained unmatched. Germline assignment: CDR1 SGHRS and CDR2 YFSETQ. It was with 60 Vbeta and 13 Jbeta primers that the PCR ran. The protocol was immunoSEQ multiplex PCR, while the TCRdb copy is restricted to in-frame clones and leaves out a portion. The table lists fewer than 200,000 clones, approximately 75% of them singletons. Whole-study results and caveats: Confirmation in vitro established that a few CMV-associated chains were specific for CMV antigens. Earlier analysis yielded a pattern in which most TCR beta V segments were productive about 87% or about 30% of the time.

For this clone: Its antigen is unidentified.

This TCR came from a woman between 18 and 30 years old in good health and CMV-seronegative. V and J are TRBV5-1 and TRBJ1-6; 7 nucleotides line up with TRBD1. The sequenced sample was PBMCs. CDR3 nucleotides: TGCGCCAGCAGCTTGGGGGACAGCGGAACCTATAATTCACCCCTCCACTTT. Protein: CASSLGDSGTYNSPLHF.